Below, 4 T cell receptor beta chains from the same sample are listed, as sequenced in a study of cytomegalovirus exposure and HLA in healthy donors. With 60 Vbeta and 13 Jbeta primers, the PCR was carried out. Data came from immunoSEQ multiplex PCR; TCRdb stores just in-frame clones and leaves some out. Among 93,000 or so clones listed, around 61% were seen once. The sequencing sample was made of PBMCs. The source of these receptors is a woman in her forties or fifties in good health and CMV-seronegative.

The V call is TRBV5-8, the J call TRBJ1-5; D possibly corresponds to TRBD1 (5 bases). Per germline, CDR1 SGHTS and CDR2 YDEGEE. The CDR3 length is 16 residues. Deletions cut 0 bases from V and 4 bases from J, with 14 bases between. CDR3 DNA sequence: TGTGCCAGCAGCTTGGCCCTGCGACCAGGGAATCAGCCCCAGCATTTT. This codes for CASSLALRPGNQPQHF.

The chain couples TRBV5-4 to TRBJ1-2; D is ambiguous. V lost 0 bases and J lost 3, with 6 bases in between. This CDR3 has 13 residues. CDR1 and CDR2 from the germline V gene are SGHNT and YYREEE (reference sequence). CDR3 region: CASSLDGDYGYTF. The CDR3 DNA sequence: TGTGCCAGCAGCTTGGACGGGGACTATGGCTACACCTTC.

The chain joins TRBV7-2 to TRBJ2-2, with a possible D match to TRBD1 (5 bases). Per the germline V gene, CDR1 is SGHTA and CDR2 is FQGNSA. The CDR3 spans 12 residues. The V gene lost 6 bases and the J gene lost 6 bases, with 8 bases spanning the gap. CDR3: CASSRGSGELFF. The CDR3 DNA sequence: TGTGCCAGCAGTAGGGGTTCCGGGGAGCTGTTTTTT.

The chain has TRBV5-8 and TRBJ2-6; the match to TRBD1 covers 7 bases. The germline V gene encodes CDR1 SGHTS and CDR2 YDEGEE. The CDR3 length is 15 residues. The J segment lost 3 bases and the V segment lost 1 base, leaving 1 base of the junction unmatched. The CDR3 loop is CASSLRGHGANVLTF. DNA for the CDR3: TGTGCCAGCAGCTTGAGGGGGCATGGGGCCAACGTCCTGACTTTC.